These T cell receptor beta chains were read from a single sample in a study of T cell responses to AZD1222 COVID-19 vaccine. TCRdb keeps only in-frame clones here, not all; method: immunoSEQ multiplex PCR. The sample holds about 89,000 clones, 89% seen once. This material consisted of peripheral blood, taken 28 days after the second AZD1222 dose. These receptors were obtained from an adult who received the AZD1222 COVID-19 vaccine. Both conserved end residues are trimmed from each CDR3.

>TRBV6-2/TRBV6-3|TRBJ1-1|16
ASSYRTVGTVGGPQAF
>TRBV19|TRBJ2-7|12
ASSIRRGGYEQY
>TRBV6-2/TRBV6-3|TRBJ1-6|11
ASSSMGNSPLH
>TRBV6-5|TRBJ2-6|13
ASRVGGSGANVLT
>TRBV6-4|TRBJ1-2|13
ASSDSTGVAYGYT
>TRBV7-6|TRBJ2-7|14
ASSPDGTSSSYEQY
>TRBV7-2|TRBJ1-6|13
ASSSRGSGGSPLH
>TRBV11-3|TRBJ2-2|11
ASSLLFAGELF
>TRBV10-1|TRBJ2-3|15
ASSPSSGGGRTDTQY
>TRBV30|TRBJ2-6|16
AWSRYREQFSGANVLT
>TRBV7-6|TRBJ2-3|14
ASSRGGSRVTDTQY
>TRBV19|TRBJ1-1|14
ASSIDPNVPGAEAF
>TRBV30|TRBJ1-2|10
AWSPQGQGLT
>TRBV5-4|TRBJ2-7|13
ASSWGPTGVSEQY
>TRBV18|TRBJ1-3|11
ASSPPSRNTIY
>TRBV3-1/TRBV3-2|TRBJ1-3|15
ASSGPGTGTSGNTIY
>TRBV12-3/TRBV12-4|TRBJ1-1|11
ASSFMGYTEAF
>TRBV7-9|TRBJ2-7|10
ASSLAAGEQY
>TRBV19|TRBJ1-1|12
ASSSGRFGTEAF
>TRBV3-1/TRBV3-2|TRBJ1-4|13
ASSPWTGGNEKLF
>TRBV27|TRBJ1-5|12
ASSLGGANQPQH
>TRBV19|TRBJ1-1|10
ASNTPNTEAF
>TRBV6-4|TRBJ1-2|12
ASSGGHGPYGYT
>TRBV14|TRBJ2-3|14
ASSQAPRPSTDTQY
>TRBV5-6|TRBJ1-2|12
ASSYWTATYGYT